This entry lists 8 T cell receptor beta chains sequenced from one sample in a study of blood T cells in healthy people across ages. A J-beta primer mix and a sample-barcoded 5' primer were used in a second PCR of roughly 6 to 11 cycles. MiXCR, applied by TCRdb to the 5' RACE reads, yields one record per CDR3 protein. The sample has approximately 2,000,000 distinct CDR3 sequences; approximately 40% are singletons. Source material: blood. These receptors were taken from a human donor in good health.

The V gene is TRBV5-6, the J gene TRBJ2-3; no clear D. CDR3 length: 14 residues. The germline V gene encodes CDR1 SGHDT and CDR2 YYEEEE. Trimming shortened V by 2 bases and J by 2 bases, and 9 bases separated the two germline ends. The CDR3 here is CASSFGLPTDTQYF. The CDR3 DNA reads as TGTGCCAGCAGCTTCGGCCTCCCCACAGATACGCAGTATTTT.

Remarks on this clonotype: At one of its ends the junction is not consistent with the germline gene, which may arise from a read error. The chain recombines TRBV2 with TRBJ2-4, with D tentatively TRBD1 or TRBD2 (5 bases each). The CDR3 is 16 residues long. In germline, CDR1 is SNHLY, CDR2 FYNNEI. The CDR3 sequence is CASSEPGALAKSIQYF. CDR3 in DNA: TGTGCCAGCAGTGAACCTGGGGCTCTAGCCAAAAGCATTCAGTACTTC.

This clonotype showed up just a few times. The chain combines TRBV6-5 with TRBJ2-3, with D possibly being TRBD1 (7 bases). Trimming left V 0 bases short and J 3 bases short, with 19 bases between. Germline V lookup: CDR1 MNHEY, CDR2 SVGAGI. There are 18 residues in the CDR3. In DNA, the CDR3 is TGTGCCAGCAGTTACTCTATATCAGGGGGGTCCCCGACAGATACGCAGTATTTT. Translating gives CASSYSISGGSPTDTQYF.

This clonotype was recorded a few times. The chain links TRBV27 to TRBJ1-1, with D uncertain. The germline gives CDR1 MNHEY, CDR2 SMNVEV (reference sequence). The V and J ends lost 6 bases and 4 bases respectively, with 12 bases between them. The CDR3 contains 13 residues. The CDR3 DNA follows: TGTGCCAGCAGCTACAAAACAGCCACTGAAGCTTTCTTT. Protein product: CASSYKTATEAFF.

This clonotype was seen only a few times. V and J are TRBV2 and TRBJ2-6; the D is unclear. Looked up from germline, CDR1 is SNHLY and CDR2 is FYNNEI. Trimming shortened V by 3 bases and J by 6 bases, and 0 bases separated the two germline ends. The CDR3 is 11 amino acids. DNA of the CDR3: TGTGCCAGCAGTGAGGCCAACGTCCTGACTTTC. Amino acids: CASSEANVLTF.

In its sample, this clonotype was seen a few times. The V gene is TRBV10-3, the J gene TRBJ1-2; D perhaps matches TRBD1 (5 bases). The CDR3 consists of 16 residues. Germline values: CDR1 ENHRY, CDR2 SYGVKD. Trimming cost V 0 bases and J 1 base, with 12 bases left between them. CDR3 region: CAISESEGPLNYGYTF. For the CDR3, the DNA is TGTGCCATCAGTGAGTCGGAGGGGCCCCTTAACTATGGCTACACCTTC.

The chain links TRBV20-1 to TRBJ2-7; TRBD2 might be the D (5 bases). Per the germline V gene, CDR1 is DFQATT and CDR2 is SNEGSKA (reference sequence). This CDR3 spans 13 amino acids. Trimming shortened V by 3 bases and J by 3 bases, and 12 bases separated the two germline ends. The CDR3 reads CSASKPGGYEQYF. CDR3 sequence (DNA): TGCAGTGCTAGTAAGCCAGGAGGCTACGAGCAGTACTTC.

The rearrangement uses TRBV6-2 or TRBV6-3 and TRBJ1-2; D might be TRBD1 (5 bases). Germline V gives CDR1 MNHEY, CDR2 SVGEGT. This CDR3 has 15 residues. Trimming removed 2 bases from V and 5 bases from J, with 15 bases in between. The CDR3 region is CASSYGATSSYGYTF. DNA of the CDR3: TGTGCCAGCAGTTACGGGGCGACCTCGTCTTATGGCTACACCTTC.